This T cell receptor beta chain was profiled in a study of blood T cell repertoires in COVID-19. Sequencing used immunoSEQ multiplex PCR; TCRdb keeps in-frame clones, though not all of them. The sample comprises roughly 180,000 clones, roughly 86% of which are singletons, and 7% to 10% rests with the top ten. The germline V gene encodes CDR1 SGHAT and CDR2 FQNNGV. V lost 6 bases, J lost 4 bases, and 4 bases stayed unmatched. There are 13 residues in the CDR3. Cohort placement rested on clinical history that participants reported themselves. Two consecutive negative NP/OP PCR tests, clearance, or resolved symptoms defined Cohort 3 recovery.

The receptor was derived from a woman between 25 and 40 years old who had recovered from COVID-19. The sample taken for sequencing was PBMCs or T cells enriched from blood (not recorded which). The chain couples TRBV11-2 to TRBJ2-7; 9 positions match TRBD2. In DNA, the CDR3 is TGTGCCAGCAGTCCCAGCGGGAGGTACGAGCAGTACTTC. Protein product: CASSPSGRYEQYF.